This T cell receptor beta chain stems from a study of T cell clonality in common variable immunodeficiency. Study-wide points: Compared with healthy controls, CVID subjects showed increased TCRbeta clonality, mostly in about a third.

Caucasian heritage predominated among both patients and controls. Blood samples were heparinized, roughly 5 to 9 ml per donor. CVID and control samples used equivalent genomic DNA input. Produced via immunoSEQ multiplex PCR; TCRdb's table is partial and in-frame only. The data show about 35,000 clones, with none appearing a single time. This clone has at least ten counts. Antigen unknown. This sequence was found in a person between 18 and 75 years old in good health. Sequencing input: peripheral blood mononuclear cells.

CDR3 sequence reads: CATTHDPSYNEQFF. Partial CDR3 DNA: TGTGCCACGACTCACGACCCCTCCTACAATGAG. This chain links TRBV2 with TRBJ2-1, with D unclear. The DNA ends 3 residues before the CDR3 does, and the rest of the CDR3 is filled in from the germline J gene. The CDR3 extends over 14 amino acids. The germline gives CDR1 SNHLY, CDR2 FYNNEI. The V and J ends lost 10 bases and 0 bases respectively, with 13 bases between them.